These 26 T cell receptor beta chains share one sample of origin, sequenced in a study of T cell repertoires in cytomegalovirus infection. MiXCR, applied by TCRdb to the reads, yields one record per CDR3 protein. The sample records about 530,000 distinct CDR3 sequences, 26% being singletons. The sequenced sample was PBMCs. The origin of the receptors is a human donor in good health (CMV status not recorded). Some clones in this sample may be carry-over from other donors' samples.

This chain joins TRBV5-1 and TRBJ2-3; 10 nucleotides agree with TRBD2. The CDR3 is 14 amino acids. V lost 1 base, J lost 8 bases, and 4 bases stayed unmatched. Germline V gene lookup returns CDR1 SGHRS and CDR2 YFSETQ. The CDR3 nucleotides read TGCGCCAGCAGCTTGTCAAGCGGGAGGGGTACGCAGTATTTT. Translating it yields CASSLSSGRGTQYF.

This clonotype came up many times. The chain links TRBV7-6 to TRBJ1-1, with D unresolved. The CDR3 is 13 amino acids. The V gene's germline CDR1 is SGHVS and CDR2 FNYEAQ. Trimming removed 1 base at V and 3 bases at J, with 6 bases between. CDR3 DNA: TGTGCCAGCAGCTTAGGGGTGGACACTGAAGCTTTCTTT. It yields the protein CASSLGVDTEAFF. Filled out from reference TRBV7-6 and TRBJ1-1, the complete variable domain reads GAGVSQSPRYKVTKRGQDVALRCDPISGHVSLYWYRQALGQGPEFLTYFNYEAQQDKSGLPNDRFSAERPEGSISTLTIQRTEQRDSAMYRCASSLGVDTEAFFGQGTRLTVV.

This chain links TRBV4-3 with TRBJ2-5, with D maybe TRBD1 (6 bases). This CDR3 is built from 14 residues. From germline, CDR1 is LGHNA and CDR2 YSLEER. V shed 3 bases and J shed 3 bases, with 11 bases lying between them. The CDR3 protein is CASSQQTGKETQYF. The CDR3 DNA reads TGCGCCAGCAGCCAGCAAACAGGGAAAGAGACCCAGTACTTC.

V and J are TRBV7-9 and TRBJ1-2; TRBD1 matches at 12 bases. Trimming cost V 5 bases and J 4 bases; bases outside gene matches: 8. Germline V CDR1 and CDR2: SEHNR, FQNEAQ (reference sequence). The CDR3 covers 16 residues. The CDR3 DNA reads TGTGCCAGCAGCCCCAGGTGGGACAGGGGGCTCTATGGCTACACCTTC. Translated, it gives CASSPRWDRGLYGYTF.

V gene TRBV7-2 combines with J gene TRBJ2-3; tentatively, D is TRBD1 (5 bases). The CDR3 loop spans 12 amino acids. V was clipped by 3 bases and J by 11 bases, with 12 bases between them. Germline CDR1 is SGHTA and CDR2 is FQGNSA. CDR3 sequence reads: CASSFNLQGQYF. The CDR3 bases are TGTGCCAGCAGCTTTAATCTCCAGGGGCAGTATTTT.

The chain links TRBV12-3 or TRBV12-4 to TRBJ1-5; perhaps TRBD1 as D (6 bases). V lost 8 bases and J 3 bases, leaving 17 bases between the germline ends. The CDR3 is made up of 15 amino acids. The CDR3: CASRGAASLNQPQHF. CDR3 nucleotides: TGTGCCAGCCGGGGGGCGGCCAGCCTCAATCAGCCCCAGCATTTT.

V is TRBV28 and J is TRBJ1-4; no clear D. Germline CDR1 MDHEN, CDR2 SYDVKM. Trimming took 5 bases from V and 8 from J, leaving 15 bases between them. The CDR3 totals 14 residues. The CDR3: CASSPLLGLEKLFF. The CDR3 bases are TGTGCCAGCAGTCCCCTTTTGGGGTTGGAAAAACTGTTTTTT.

The V call is TRBV12-3 or TRBV12-4, the J call TRBJ2-7; D is perhaps TRBD1 or TRBD2 (5 bases each). V lost 3 bases to trimming and J lost 4 bases, with 10 bases between them. This CDR3 region has 13 residues. CDR3 in amino acids: CASSFGAMYEQYF. As DNA, the CDR3 is TGTGCCAGCAGTTTCGGGGCCATGTACGAGCAGTACTTC.

The V and J genes are TRBV5-1 and TRBJ2-1; a possible D gene is TRBD2 (6 bases). This CDR3 is built from 18 residues. Trimming took 4 bases from V and 0 from J, leaving 20 bases between them. Germline CDR1 reads SGHRS; CDR2 reads YFSETQ. CDR3 in amino acids: CASSKTPLAVSSYNEQFF. In nucleotides, the CDR3 is TGCGCCAGCAGCAAGACCCCCTTAGCGGTGAGCTCCTACAATGAGCAGTTCTTC.

This clonotype was recorded many times. The chain combines TRBV7-2 with TRBJ2-1; 9 bases agree with TRBD1. The CDR3 loop spans 15 amino acids. J lost 2 bases, V lost 4 bases, and 3 bases had no gene match. Per the germline V gene, CDR1 is SGHTA and CDR2 is FQGNSA. The CDR3 nucleotides are TGTGCCAGCAGCTCTAGACAGGGGGCCTACAATGAGCAGTTCTTC. It translates to CASSSRQGAYNEQFF. The entire variable domain, with the rest obtained from reference TRBV7-2 and TRBJ2-1, is as follows: GAGVSQSPSNKVTEKGKDVELRCDPISGHTALYWYRQSLGQGLEFLIYFQGNSAPDKSGLPSDRFSAERTGGSVSTLTIQRTQQEDSAVYLCASSSRQGAYNEQFFGPGTRLTVL.

The chain employs TRBV30 and TRBJ2-7, with a weak D call TRBD1 (6 bases). The V gene lost 2 bases and the J gene lost 0 bases, with 11 bases spanning the gap. Germline V gives CDR1 GTSNPN, CDR2 SVGIG (reference sequence). The CDR3 loop spans 14 amino acids. CDR3 loop: CAWSRQVRSYEQYF. The CDR3 nucleotides are TGTGCCTGGAGTAGACAGGTCCGCTCCTACGAGCAGTACTTC. Full variable domain (remainder filled in from reference TRBV30 and TRBJ2-7): SQTIHQWPATLVQPVGSPLSLECTVEGTSNPNLYWYRQAAGRGLQLLFYSVGIGQISSEVPQNLSASRPQDRQFILSSKKLLLSDSGFYLCAWSRQVRSYEQYFGPGTRLTVT.

V and J are TRBV5-4 and TRBJ2-3; D gene ambiguous. CDR3 length equals 14 residues. CDR1 is SGHNT and CDR2 is YYREEE in the germline V gene (reference sequence). V lost 0 bases and J lost 4, with 9 bases in between. The DNA of the CDR3 is TGTGCCAGCAGCTTGGGAGACATCGCAGATACGCAGTATTTT. Translated: CASSLGDIADTQYF.

Many counts were recorded for this clonotype. The chain joins TRBV7-2 to TRBJ2-2; perhaps TRBD2 as D (6 bases). Germline-derived CDR1 and CDR2 are SGHTA and FQGNSA. The V and J ends lost 4 bases and 4 bases respectively, with 19 bases between them. CDR3 size: 17 residues. CDR3 amino acids: CASSSNGAGLGTGELFF. The CDR3 DNA is TGTGCCAGCAGCTCAAATGGGGCGGGACTGGGCACCGGGGAGCTGTTTTTT. Full variable domain (rest looked up from reference TRBV7-2 and TRBJ2-2): GAGVSQSPSNKVTEKGKDVELRCDPISGHTALYWYRQSLGQGLEFLIYFQGNSAPDKSGLPSDRFSAERTGGSVSTLTIQRTQQEDSAVYLCASSSNGAGLGTGELFFGEGSRLTVL.

In its sample, this clonotype was seen many times. This sequence joins TRBV25-1 and TRBJ2-5; the match to TRBD2 covers 14 bases. Germline V CDR1 and CDR2: MGHDK, SYGVNS. The CDR3 runs 16 residues. Unmatched junction bases numbered 6, after V lost 4 bases and J lost 5 bases. The CDR3 sequence is CASSGRLAGGDETQYF. CDR3 bases: TGTGCCAGCAGTGGGAGACTAGCGGGAGGGGATGAGACCCAGTACTTC.

V gene TRBV6-9 combines with J gene TRBJ2-5; D is perhaps TRBD1 or TRBD2 (7 bases each). Between the trimmed V and J ends, which lost 4 bases and 2 bases, there was a span of 20 bases. The CDR3 covers 17 residues. The V gene's germline CDR1 is MNHGY and CDR2 SVAAGI. In DNA, the CDR3 is TGTGCCAGCAGTTCACTCGCGACAGGGAGGGGGCAAGAGACCCAGTACTTC. It codes for CASSSLATGRGQETQYF.

This rearrangement joins TRBV28 to TRBJ1-2; TRBD1 matches 8 bases. Germline V gene lookup returns CDR1 MDHEN and CDR2 SYDVKM. Trimming took 5 bases from V and 5 from J; bases not matched to a gene: 10. This CDR3 contains 15 residues. The CDR3 bases are TGTGCCAGCAGTGTGGGACAGGTCAGACGGTATGGCTACACCTTC. Amino acids: CASSVGQVRRYGYTF.

The chain carries TRBV4-1 and TRBJ1-6; D is unclear. The germline V and J ends were trimmed by 3 bases and 0 bases, with 15 bases remaining between them. This CDR3 spans 18 amino acids. Germline CDR1 and CDR2: MGHRA and YSYEKL. The CDR3 spells CASSQDGLFSSYNSPLHF. CDR3 DNA sequence: TGCGCCAGCAGCCAGGACGGACTATTTAGCTCCTATAATTCACCCCTCCACTTT.

The chain carries TRBV5-5 and TRBJ2-3; 9 bases agree with TRBD1. The V segment lost 5 bases and the J segment 6 bases; nucleotides outside the gene matches: 7. Per germline, CDR1 SGHKS and CDR2 YYEKEE (reference sequence). The CDR3 is made up of 14 amino acids. The CDR3 sequence: CASSETTGGDTQYF. As DNA, the CDR3 is TGTGCCAGCAGTGAGACGACAGGGGGGGATACGCAGTATTTT.

The chain combines TRBV7-2 with TRBJ1-4, with TRBD1 as a possible D gene (6 bases). This CDR3 region has 16 residues. Germline lookup yields CDR1 SGHTA and CDR2 FQGNSA. V was clipped by 4 bases and J by 2 bases, with 14 bases between them. CDR3 amino acids: CASSWGGAGTNEKLFF. The CDR3 nucleotides are TGTGCCAGCAGCTGGGGGGGGGCCGGGACTAATGAAAAACTGTTTTTT.

This chain uses TRBV20-1 with TRBJ1-2; D is possibly TRBD1 (5 bases). This CDR3 has 17 residues. V dropped 0 bases and J dropped 1 base, with 18 bases sitting between them. From germline, CDR1 is DFQATT and CDR2 SNEGSKA (reference sequence). In DNA, the CDR3 is TGCAGTGCTAGAGATCGGGGGGAGCATAACTTTAACTATGGCTACACCTTC. Protein product: CSARDRGEHNFNYGYTF.

About this clonotype itself: A much larger clone sits a single nucleotide away, making a read error possible. The V and J genes are TRBV7-2 and TRBJ2-3, with D possibly TRBD2 on 5 matching bases. Trimming cost V 5 bases and J 2 bases, with 14 bases left between them. Germline V gene lookup returns CDR1 SGHTA and CDR2 FQGNSA. This CDR3 has 15 amino acids. Here the CDR3 reads CTSSKTRTHTDTQYF. In DNA, the CDR3 is TGTACCAGCAGCAAAACTAGAACCCACACAGATACGCAGTATTTT.

The chain links TRBV20-1 to TRBJ2-5, with 11 bases that match TRBD2. J lost 5 bases, V lost 4 bases, and 3 bases had no gene match. CDR1 DFQATT and CDR2 SNEGSKA come from the germline V gene (reference sequence). The CDR3 spans 13 residues. Here the CDR3 reads CSANSGGGETQYF. CDR3 in DNA: TGCAGTGCTAATAGCGGGGGGGGGGAGACCCAGTACTTC.

This clonotype was recorded only once. The chain is built from TRBV20-1 and TRBJ1-2; no reliable D call. The CDR3 totals 15 residues. V was shortened by 4 bases and J by 3 bases, with 18 bases between the two germline ends. CDR1 DFQATT and CDR2 SNEGSKA come from the germline V gene (reference sequence). The chain's CDR3 is CSAIGGSALHYGYTF. The CDR3 DNA reads TGCAGTGCTATCGGTGGGAGTGCCTTACACTATGGCTACACCTTC.

This clonotype occurred many times. This chain connects TRBV7-9 to TRBJ2-3; maybe TRBD2 (5 bases). The germline V gene has CDR1 SEHNR and CDR2 FQNEAQ (reference sequence). The V gene lost 3 bases and the J gene lost 5 bases, with 15 bases spanning the gap. The CDR3 contains 15 residues. In DNA, the CDR3 is TGTGCCAGCAGCTTTTTAGCGACGGGTGTAGATACGCAGTATTTT. This encodes CASSFLATGVDTQYF.

The J gene is TRBJ2-3, the V gene TRBV20-1; 9 bases align to TRBD2. Germline assignment: CDR1 DFQATT and CDR2 SNEGSKA (reference sequence). The V gene end was trimmed by 0 bases and the J gene end by 3 bases; junction bases not matched to a gene: 4. The CDR3 length is 15 residues. Written as DNA, the CDR3 is TGCAGTGCTAGAGATCTAGCGGGACGGACAGATACGCAGTATTTT. It encodes CSARDLAGRTDTQYF.

This clonotype was seen at least ten times. The chain links TRBV11-2 to TRBJ2-2; D call uncertain. Trimming left V 0 bases short and J 5 bases short, with 4 bases between. Germline V gene lookup returns CDR1 SGHAT and CDR2 FQNNGV. This CDR3 has 13 amino acids. CDR3 sequence (DNA): TGTGCCAGCAGCTTAGATCGTACCGGGGAGCTGTTTTTT. The encoded protein is CASSLDRTGELFF.